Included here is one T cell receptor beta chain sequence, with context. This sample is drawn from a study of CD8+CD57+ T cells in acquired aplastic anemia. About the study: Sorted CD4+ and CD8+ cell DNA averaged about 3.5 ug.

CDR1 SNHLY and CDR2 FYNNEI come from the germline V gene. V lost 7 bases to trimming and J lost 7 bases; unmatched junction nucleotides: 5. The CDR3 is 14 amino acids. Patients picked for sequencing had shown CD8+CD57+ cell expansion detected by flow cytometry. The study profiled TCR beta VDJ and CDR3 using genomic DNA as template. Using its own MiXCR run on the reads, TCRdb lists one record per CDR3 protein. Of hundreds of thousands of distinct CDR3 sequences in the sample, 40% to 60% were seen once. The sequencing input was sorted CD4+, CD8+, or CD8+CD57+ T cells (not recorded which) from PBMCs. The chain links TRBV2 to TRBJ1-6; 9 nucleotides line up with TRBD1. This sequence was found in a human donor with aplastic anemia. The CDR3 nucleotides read TGTGCCAGCAAGGGGACAGGGCCGAATTCACCCCTCCACTTT. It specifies CASKGTGPNSPLHF.